The 17 T cell receptor beta chains given below trace back to one sample, sequenced in a study of somatic mutations in cytotoxic T cells in rheumatoid arthritis. Generated by immunoSEQ multiplex PCR, the TCRdb table keeps only in-frame clones and is missing some. The data show over 15,000 clones, about 74% seen once. The sequencing sample was made of CD8+ T cells sorted from blood. These receptors were obtained from an adult with rheumatoid arthritis.

V and J are TRBV29-1 and TRBJ2-7, with no clear D. The ends were cut back, 3 bases at V and 3 bases at J, with 12 bases in the middle. The CDR3 is made up of 13 amino acids. The germline gives CDR1 SQVTM, CDR2 ANQGSEA. The CDR3 reads CSVEVQSDYEQYF. DNA of the CDR3: TGCAGCGTTGAGGTGCAGAGCGACTACGAGCAGTACTTC.

V usage is TRBV9 and J usage is TRBJ2-3; TRBD2 matches at 7 bases. The V and J ends lost 4 bases and 3 bases, in that order; junction bases with no gene match: 5. The germline gives CDR1 SGDLS, CDR2 YYNGEE. This CDR3 is 14 amino acids long. CDR3 region: CASSPSGGTDTQYF. CDR3 in DNA: TGTGCCAGCAGCCCCTCGGGGGGAACAGATACGCAGTATTTT.

The chain is built from TRBV20-1 and TRBJ1-2; D may be TRBD1 (6 bases). This CDR3 spans 11 amino acids. Germline lookup yields CDR1 DFQATT and CDR2 SNEGSKA (reference sequence). The ends were cut back, 6 bases at V and 5 bases at J, with 10 bases in the middle. CDR3 bases: TGCAGTGCAGCAGGGGAATATGGCTACACCTTC. Its protein product is CSAAGEYGYTF.

This clone has a handful of counts. Distinct nucleotide sequences in the sample also encode this CDR3. The rearrangement joins TRBV19 to TRBJ1-6; D call uncertain. From germline, CDR1 is LNHDA and CDR2 SQIVND (reference sequence). Trimming removed 3 bases at V and 9 bases at J, with 15 bases between. The CDR3 is 15 amino acids. CDR3 region: CASSISQLGGSPLHF. The CDR3 nucleotides read TGTGCCAGTAGTATCTCCCAACTGGGAGGTTCACCCCTCCACTTT.

The CDR3: CASSLATSGHYNEQFF. CDR3 nucleotide sequence: TGTGCCAGCAGCTTGGCTACTAGCGGGCACTACAATGAGCAGTTCTTC. The chain is built from TRBV5-4 and TRBJ2-1; TRBD2 matches 9 bases. Per germline, CDR1 SGHNT and CDR2 YYREEE (reference sequence). CDR3 length equals 16 residues. V lost 0 bases, J lost 3 bases, and 4 bases stayed unmatched.

This chain uses TRBV25-1 with TRBJ2-3, with D perhaps matching TRBD1 (6 bases). The CDR3 extends over 13 amino acids. The germline gives CDR1 MGHDK, CDR2 SYGVNS. Trimming pared 5 bases from V and 5 bases from J, leaving 11 bases between. CDR3 coding DNA: TGTGCCAGCAGTCAAACAGGGCGAGATACGCAGTATTTT. Amino acid sequence: CASSQTGRDTQYF.

The rearrangement uses TRBV7-9 and TRBJ2-1, with D maybe TRBD1 (5 bases). CDR3 length equals 15 residues. V was cut by 1 base and J by 7 bases, with 14 bases left in between. CDR1 SEHNR and CDR2 FQNEAQ come from the germline V gene (reference sequence). DNA for the CDR3: TGTGCCAGCAGCTTAGGGTCAGGGCGGTTGAATGAGCAGTTCTTC. Amino acids: CASSLGSGRLNEQFF.

V is TRBV5-1 and J is TRBJ2-7, with 10 bases identical to TRBD1. Trimming removed 0 bases from V and 1 base from J; junction bases left unmatched: 4. The CDR3 extends over 16 amino acids. Germline V gives CDR1 SGHRS, CDR2 YFSETQ. Here the CDR3 DNA reads TGCGCCAGCAGCTTGGCGGGACAGGGGTTTTCCTACGAGCAGTACTTC. It yields the protein CASSLAGQGFSYEQYF.

The chain couples TRBV19 to TRBJ2-3; 10 bases match TRBD2. CDR1 and CDR2 (germline): LNHDA, SQIVND (reference sequence). This CDR3 is 15 amino acids long. V shed 6 bases and J 7 bases; nucleotides not matched to a gene: 10. The CDR3 region is CASRGASGGMNTQYF. In DNA form, the CDR3 reads TGTGCCAGTAGAGGAGCTAGCGGGGGAATGAATACGCAGTATTTT.

This chain links TRBV5-6 with TRBJ2-7, with 9 bases aligning to TRBD2. Trimming at V came to 6 bases and at J to 3 bases, leaving 16 bases not matched to a gene. Germline CDR1 reads SGHDT; CDR2 reads YYEEEE. The CDR3 loop spans 17 amino acids. CDR3 bases: TGTGCCAGCACCCCGCCGCCCTTGGCGGGGGGGTTCTACGAGCAGTACTTC. Protein product: CASTPPPLAGGFYEQYF.

This chain joins TRBV27 and TRBJ1-5, with D uncertain. This CDR3 region has 12 residues. V lost 6 bases to trimming and J lost 3 bases, with 6 bases between them. CDR1 and CDR2 from the germline V gene are MNHEY and SMNVEV (reference sequence). The CDR3 sequence is CASRLNNQPQHF. As DNA, the CDR3 is TGTGCCAGCAGGCTAAACAATCAGCCCCAGCATTTT.

V is TRBV7-3 and J is TRBJ2-3; weak D call: TRBD1 (5 bases). V gave up 4 bases and J gave up 1 base, with 9 bases separating them. Germline CDR1 SGHTA, CDR2 FQGTGA. The CDR3 consists of 14 residues. CDR3 sequence reads: CASSSIGGTDTQYF. Here the CDR3 DNA reads TGTGCCAGCAGCTCCATAGGGGGCACAGATACGCAGTATTTT. Full variable domain (remainder filled in from reference TRBV7-3 and TRBJ2-3): GAGVSQTPSNKVTEKGKYVELRCDPISGHTALYWYRQSLGQGPEFLIYFQGTGAADDSGLPNDRFFAVRPEGSVSTLKIQRTERGDSAVYLCASSSIGGTDTQYFGPGTRLTVL.

The gene calls are TRBV30 and TRBJ2-5; TRBD2 is a possible D gene (5 bases). The length of the CDR3 is 13 residues. Trimming shortened V by 1 base and J by 5 bases, and 11 bases separated the two germline ends. From germline, CDR1 is GTSNPN and CDR2 SVGIG (reference sequence). CDR3 sequence (DNA): TGTGCCTGGAGTGCGGGCTGGGAGGAGACCCAGTACTTC. Translating gives CAWSAGWEETQYF.

This clone was seen a few times. The gene calls are TRBV9 and TRBJ1-2, with D perhaps matching TRBD1 (6 bases). This CDR3 has 13 residues. Trimming removed 4 bases from V and 1 base from J, with 8 bases in between. Germline V gene sequence: CDR1 SGDLS, CDR2 YYNGEE. The CDR3 coding sequence is TGTGCCAGCAGCATCAGGGGTAACTATGGCTACACCTTC. Its protein product is CASSIRGNYGYTF. The full variable domain, completed using reference TRBV9 and TRBJ1-2, is DSGVTQTPKHLITATGQRVTLRCSPRSGDLSVYWYQQSLDQGLQFLIQYYNGEERAKGNILERFSAQQFPDLHSELNLSSLELGDSALYFCASSIRGNYGYTFGSGTRLTVV.

V is TRBV6-5 and J is TRBJ2-7; D perhaps matches TRBD2 (5 bases). The CDR3 runs to 13 residues. V lost 0 bases and J lost 5, with 8 bases in between. Germline V CDR1 and CDR2: MNHEY, SVGAGI. The CDR3 here is CASSYSVGNEQYF. In DNA form, the CDR3 reads TGTGCCAGCAGTTACTCGGTCGGGAACGAGCAGTACTTC.

The chain carries TRBV28 and TRBJ2-7; no definite D call. V lost 3 bases and J lost 9, with 18 bases in between. The CDR3 length is 14 residues. The germline V gene encodes CDR1 MDHEN and CDR2 SYDVKM. The chain's CDR3 is CASSFGLGKGGQYF. CDR3 DNA: TGTGCCAGCAGTTTTGGGCTGGGGAAAGGTGGGCAGTACTTC. Filled out from reference TRBV28 and TRBJ2-7, the complete variable domain reads DVKVTQSSRYLVKRTGEKVFLECVQDMDHENMFWYRQDPGLGLRLIYFSYDVKMKEKGDIPEGYSVSREKKERFSLILESASTNQTSMYLCASSFGLGKGGQYFGPGTRLTVT.

This CDR3 is CAWRISGTLPYEQYF. In DNA, the CDR3 is TGTGCCTGGAGGATTTCCGGGACCCTTCCCTACGAGCAGTACTTC. The chain carries TRBV30 and TRBJ2-7; D could derive from TRBD1 or TRBD2 (5 bases each). The V end was cut by 3 bases, the J end by 2 bases, with 17 bases between. CDR3 size: 15 residues. CDR1 is GTSNPN, CDR2 SVGIG, per germline (reference sequence).